This T cell receptor beta chain appears in the sequencing data of a study of tumor-infiltrating lymphocytes in primary liver carcinoma. The germline gives CDR1 WNHNN, CDR2 SYGVQD (reference sequence). The CDR3 is made up of 13 amino acids. The junction had 6 bases not matched to a gene; V was cut back by 6 bases and J by 8 bases. Details on this clonotype: The antigen is unknown.

Study outcomes and limitations: Tumors significantly exceeded blood in top-250-clone fraction (p = 0.039). The proportion of top clones found throughout all five tumor regions was only about 8-25%. It was tumor-adjacent and tumor-blood pairs that overlapped less than tumor region pairs did.

DNA and RNA were both co-extracted from 20-30 mg of bulk tissue that had not been sorted. Production of TCR beta cDNA used around 500 ng total RNA together with a constant-region primer. Three nested multiplex PCR rounds, a slightly modified ARM-PCR method, built the TCR beta libraries. Both of the initial two PCR rounds ran for about 9 cycles and employed TRBV1-TRBV30 forward primers alongside a C-beta reverse primer. Via MiXCR, TCRdb re-called the multiplex PCR reads, giving one row per CDR3 protein. Of about 59,000 distinct CDR3 sequences listed, 60% to 85% are singletons. The receptor comes from a man in his forties with primary liver carcinoma and hepatitis B virus infection. The sample comprised liver tumor tissue from sampling region 2. Indicated subset: tumor region T2, inferior pole. The chain has TRBV10-1 and TRBJ2-1; the match to TRBD1 covers 8 bases. The CDR3 sequence is CASSSGQDDEQFF. In nucleotides, the CDR3 is TGCGCCAGCAGCTCGGGACAGGACGATGAGCAGTTCTTC.